This T cell receptor beta chain was found in a study of identical twins. Germline V CDR1 and CDR2: MNHEY, SVGAGI. The V and J ends lost 2 bases and 5 bases, in that order; junction bases with no gene match: 17. This CDR3 is 19 amino acids long. Worth noting for this clonotype: Its specificity is unknown.

TCRdb independently ran MiXCR on the 5' RACE reads; one entry per CDR3 protein. This sample carries roughly 690,000 distinct CDR3 sequences, 21% of them seen once, and the ten largest clones take around 4.5%. The study, taken as a whole, reports: Models predicted less out-of-frame TCR alpha sharing in monozygotic twins than was found. The study found weaker excess twin sharing in beta out-of-frame sequences.

The sample was also reused in another study, on T cells expressing NK-cell markers. As reported in that work: Researchers got TCR beta repertoires out of sorted CD3+CD56+NKG2C+, CD3+CD56+NKG2C- and CD3+CD56-NKG2C+ T cells. Of the CD8+ T cells in six donors, about 1.0-7.0% belonged to dominant NKG2C+ clonotypes.

Sequences were obtained from PBMCs. The sequence was collected from a woman aged 18-35 years in good health. The rearrangement joins TRBV6-5 to TRBJ2-1, with 8 bases aligning to TRBD2. This CDR3 is CASSYKKRGLAHENNEQFF. Here the CDR3 DNA reads TGTGCCAGCAGTTACAAAAAAAGAGGACTAGCACACGAGAACAATGAGCAGTTCTTC.